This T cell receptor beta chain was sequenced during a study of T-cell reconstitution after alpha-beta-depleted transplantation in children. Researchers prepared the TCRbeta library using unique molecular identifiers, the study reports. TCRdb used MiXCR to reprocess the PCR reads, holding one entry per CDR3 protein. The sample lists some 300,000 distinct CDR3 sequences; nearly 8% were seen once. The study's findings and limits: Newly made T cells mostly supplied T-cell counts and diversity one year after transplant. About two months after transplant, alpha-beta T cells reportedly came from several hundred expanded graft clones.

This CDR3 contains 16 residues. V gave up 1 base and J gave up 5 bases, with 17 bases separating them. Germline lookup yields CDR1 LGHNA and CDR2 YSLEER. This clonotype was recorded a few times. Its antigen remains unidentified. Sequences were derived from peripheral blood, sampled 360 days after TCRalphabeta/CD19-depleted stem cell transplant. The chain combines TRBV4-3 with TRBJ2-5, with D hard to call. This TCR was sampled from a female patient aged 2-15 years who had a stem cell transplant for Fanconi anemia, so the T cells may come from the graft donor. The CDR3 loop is CASSQVLDIHRETQYF. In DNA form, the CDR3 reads TGCGCCAGCAGCCAAGTGCTAGACATCCATCGGGAGACCCAGTACTTC.